This entry lists 32 T cell receptor beta chains sequenced from one sample in a study of beta chain features in type 1 diabetes. Expressed TCRB transcripts were sequenced because the entire RNA isolate underwent reverse transcription. Assay: immunoSEQ multiplex PCR; the TCRdb copy retains only in-frame clones and omits some. The table lists a few hundred thousand clones, around 13% of them singletons. The material sequenced was naive CD4+ T cells from blood. These receptors were collected from a man between 18 and 35 years old in good health.

The chain couples TRBV30 to TRBJ2-5; D is undetermined. Germline-derived CDR1 and CDR2 are GTSNPN and SVGIG (reference sequence). The CDR3 is 12 amino acids. Between the trimmed V and J ends, which lost 2 bases and 0 bases, there was a span of 4 bases. CDR3 in DNA: TGTGCCTGGAGTCAGTACCAAGAGACCCAGTACTTC. Amino acid sequence: CAWSQYQETQYF. The full variable domain, with the rest looked up from reference TRBV30 and TRBJ2-5, is SQTIHQWPATLVQPVGSPLSLECTVEGTSNPNLYWYRQAAGRGLQLLFYSVGIGQISSEVPQNLSASRPQDRQFILSSKKLLLSDSGFYLCAWSQYQETQYFGPGTRLLVL.

This clone was counted only a few times. V gene TRBV25-1 combines with J gene TRBJ2-1; 10 bases fit TRBD2. The germline V gene encodes CDR1 MGHDK and CDR2 SYGVNS. The CDR3 length is 16 residues. J lost 2 bases, V lost 6 bases, and 7 bases had no gene match. CDR3 region: CASRPGLAEAYNEQFF. CDR3 coding DNA: TGTGCCAGCAGGCCCGGACTAGCGGAGGCCTACAATGAGCAGTTCTTC.

The chain carries TRBV5-4 and TRBJ2-1; a possible D gene is TRBD2 (5 bases). CDR3 length equals 16 residues. V gave up 5 bases and J gave up 0 bases, with 15 bases separating them. From germline, CDR1 is SGHNT and CDR2 YYREEE (reference sequence). CDR3 loop: CASRNDPGSSYNEQFF. Written as DNA, the CDR3 is TGTGCCAGCAGGAACGACCCGGGGAGCTCCTACAATGAGCAGTTCTTC.

This clone was seen a handful of times. The CDR3 here is CASSVVVPLGGNTEAFF. The DNA of the CDR3 is TGTGCCAGCAGCGTAGTAGTCCCCCTGGGGGGGAACACTGAAGCTTTCTTT. The V and J genes are TRBV9 and TRBJ1-1; D might be TRBD1 (5 bases). V was shortened by 0 bases and J by 1 base, with 16 bases between the two germline ends. The V gene's germline CDR1 is SGDLS and CDR2 YYNGEE. The CDR3 loop spans 17 amino acids. The entire variable domain, with the rest obtained from reference TRBV9 and TRBJ1-1, is as follows: DSGVTQTPKHLITATGQRVTLRCSPRSGDLSVYWYQQSLDQGLQFLIQYYNGEERAKGNILERFSAQQFPDLHSELNLSSLELGDSALYFCASSVVVPLGGNTEAFFGQGTRLTVV.

The rearrangement joins TRBV5-1 to TRBJ1-1; 7 nucleotides agree with TRBD1. Germline V gene lookup returns CDR1 SGHRS and CDR2 YFSETQ. The CDR3 covers 14 residues. Losses at the gene ends were 7 bases for V and 1 base for J; bases not matched to a gene: 7. Here the CDR3 reads CASGPGGENTEAFF. For the CDR3, the DNA is TGCGCCAGCGGCCCAGGGGGAGAGAACACTGAAGCTTTCTTT.

This rearrangement joins TRBV28 to TRBJ1-5; D not resolved. This CDR3 region has 15 residues. The V gene's germline CDR1 is MDHEN and CDR2 SYDVKM. V was clipped by 6 bases and J by 4 bases, with 16 bases between them. In nucleotides, the CDR3 is TGTGCCAGCAGGGAAAATCCGACAATTAATCAGCCCCAGCATTTT. Translating gives CASRENPTINQPQHF.

This clone was detected a few times. This rearrangement joins TRBV6-4 to TRBJ1-2, with TRBD1 as a possible D gene (5 bases). Germline V lookup: CDR1 MRHNA, CDR2 SNTAGT. The V end lost 4 bases, the J end lost 3 bases, and 18 bases lay between the germline ends. The CDR3 extends over 16 amino acids. This CDR3 reads CASSARGAGPHYGYTF. As DNA, the CDR3 is TGTGCCAGCAGTGCCCGTGGAGCAGGGCCCCACTATGGCTACACCTTC.

The chain has TRBV7-3 and TRBJ2-1, with 7 positions matching TRBD2. Germline V gene sequence: CDR1 SGHTA, CDR2 FQGTGA. The CDR3 has 11 residues. The trim removed 5 bases at V and 8 bases at J, leaving 0 bases unmatched. CDR3 region: CASSRGDEQFF. In nucleotides, the CDR3 is TGTGCCAGCAGCCGGGGGGATGAGCAGTTCTTC.

A remark on this clone: Other DNA sequences in this sample translate to the same CDR3. The CDR3 DNA is TGTGCCTGGTCGAGCGGCTCTGGGGCCAACGTCCTGACTTTC. Protein: CAWSSGSGANVLTF. J is TRBJ2-6 and V is TRBV30, with TRBD2 as a possible D gene (5 bases). V shed 5 bases and J shed 0 bases, with 8 bases lying between them. This CDR3 has 14 amino acids. The germline CDR1 and CDR2 sequences are GTSNPN and SVGIG (reference sequence).

The table lists this clone with a few counts. This CDR3 is CASSQEGPGNTIYF. As DNA, the CDR3 is TGCGCCAGCAGCCAAGAGGGGCCCGGAAACACCATATATTTT. V is TRBV4-1 and J is TRBJ1-3; the D gene is possibly TRBD1 (5 bases). The CDR3 consists of 14 residues. Germline V lookup: CDR1 MGHRA, CDR2 YSYEKL. V was pared by 0 bases and J by 4 bases, with 7 bases between.

This clone was seen a few times. This chain connects TRBV5-1 to TRBJ2-3; TRBD2 matches 8 bases. Trimming took 0 bases from V and 4 from J; bases not matched to a gene: 4. The V gene's germline CDR1 is SGHRS and CDR2 YFSETQ. The CDR3 totals 15 residues. The CDR3 here is CASSLAREAADTQYF. CDR3 coding DNA: TGCGCCAGCAGCTTGGCGCGGGAGGCCGCAGATACGCAGTATTTT. The full variable domain, with the rest looked up from reference TRBV5-1 and TRBJ2-3, is KAGVTQTPRYLIKTRGQQVTLSCSPISGHRSVSWYQQTPGQGLQFLFEYFSETQRNKGNFPGRFSGRQFSNSRSEMNVSTLELGDSALYLCASSLAREAADTQYFGPGTRLTVL.

This clone was picked up one time. This chain links TRBV18 with TRBJ2-3; the D gene is possibly TRBD2 (5 bases). Germline V gene sequence: CDR1 KGHSH, CDR2 LQKENI. The CDR3 runs to 14 residues. The V end was cut by 6 bases, the J end by 2 bases, with 12 bases between. CDR3 sequence reads: CASSKLEYTDTQYF. The CDR3 DNA is TGTGCCAGCTCTAAACTAGAGTACACAGATACGCAGTATTTT.

The genes are TRBV28 and TRBJ1-6; no clear D. CDR3 size: 13 residues. Trimming cost V 7 bases and J 3 bases, with 7 bases left between them. Germline CDR1 reads MDHEN; CDR2 reads SYDVKM. The CDR3 nucleotides read TGTGCCAGCACCCAGAACTATAATTCACCCCTCCACTTT. It specifies CASTQNYNSPLHF.

V gene TRBV18 combines with J gene TRBJ1-1, with TRBD1 matching over 10 bases. V was clipped by 2 bases and J by 0 bases; unmatched bases: 9. CDR1 and CDR2 (germline): KGHSH, LQKENI. CDR3 length: 18 amino acids. CDR3 protein: CASSPMTGGTGVNTEAFF. The CDR3 DNA sequence: TGTGCCAGCTCACCAATGACTGGTGGGACAGGGGTGAACACTGAAGCTTTCTTT.

This clone was counted a few times. The chain employs TRBV18 and TRBJ1-4; 10 bases agree with TRBD1. This CDR3 is 15 amino acids long. Germline V gives CDR1 KGHSH, CDR2 LQKENI. V lost 3 bases, J lost 4 bases, and 2 bases stayed unmatched. The CDR3 coding sequence is TGTGCCAGCTCACCCGGACAGGGGGTTAATGAAAAACTGTTTTTT. Its protein is CASSPGQGVNEKLFF.

V is TRBV5-1 and J is TRBJ2-5; 10 bases are shared with TRBD1. The J segment lost 5 bases and the V segment lost 5 bases, leaving 6 bases of the junction unmatched. The germline gives CDR1 SGHRS, CDR2 YFSETQ. CDR3 length equals 14 residues. The CDR3 DNA reads TGCGCCAGCAGTCGTGGACAGGGGGGGGAGACCCAGTACTTC. This sequence encodes CASSRGQGGETQYF. Looking up the rest from reference TRBV5-1 and TRBJ2-5 gives the full variable domain: KAGVTQTPRYLIKTRGQQVTLSCSPISGHRSVSWYQQTPGQGLQFLFEYFSETQRNKGNFPGRFSGRQFSNSRSEMNVSTLELGDSALYLCASSRGQGGETQYFGPGTRLLVL.

The chain links TRBV28 to TRBJ2-7, with a possible D match to TRBD1 (6 bases). The CDR3 is 13 amino acids. Trimming removed 6 bases at V and 8 bases at J, with 17 bases between. Germline V lookup: CDR1 MDHEN, CDR2 SYDVKM. CDR3 DNA: TGTGCCAGCAGAGGACAGCGGCCCCAGAAGCAGTACTTC. Its protein is CASRGQRPQKQYF.

This clone was observed a few times. The gene calls are TRBV7-9 and TRBJ2-5; possible D gene TRBD2, 5 bases. The germline CDR1 and CDR2 sequences are SEHNR and FQNEAQ (reference sequence). This CDR3 has 14 residues. The germline V and J ends were trimmed by 3 bases and 7 bases, with 15 bases remaining between them. Here the CDR3 DNA reads TGTGCCAGCAGCTTTTCCGGGAACTCGGGGACCCAGTACTTC. This sequence encodes CASSFSGNSGTQYF.

CDR3 loop: CASSLVGGRDTEAFF. In DNA, the CDR3 is TGTGCCAGCAGCTTAGTCGGGGGGCGCGACACTGAAGCTTTCTTT. V is TRBV7-9 and J is TRBJ1-1; D is perhaps TRBD1 (6 bases). The CDR3 contains 15 residues. Germline CDR1 and CDR2: SEHNR and FQNEAQ (reference sequence). V was cut by 1 base and J by 3 bases, with 12 bases left in between.

The chain combines TRBV6-4 with TRBJ2-1; TRBD2 aligns across 7 bases. This CDR3 region has 15 residues. Germline V gives CDR1 MRHNA, CDR2 SNTAGT. V trimming: 3 bases; J trimming: 5 bases; junction bases outside the gene matches: 7. This CDR3 reads CASSEFGGSNNEQFF. CDR3 DNA: TGTGCCAGCAGTGAATTCGGGGGGAGCAACAATGAGCAGTTCTTC.

There are a few counts of this clone. The CDR3 is CASSIGSGRVNEQFF. CDR3 DNA sequence: TGTGCCAGCAGTATCGGTAGCGGGAGGGTTAATGAGCAGTTCTTC. The V gene is TRBV7-6, the J gene TRBJ2-1, with 11 positions matching TRBD2. The V gene end was trimmed by 6 bases and the J gene end by 7 bases; junction bases not matched to a gene: 8. The CDR3 is 15 residues long. Per germline, CDR1 SGHVS and CDR2 FNYEAQ.

The V call is TRBV4-2, the J call TRBJ2-2; 9 bases line up with TRBD2. CDR3 size: 17 residues. Trimming removed 0 bases from V and 4 bases from J; junction bases left unmatched: 6. The germline gives CDR1 LGHNA, CDR2 YNFKEQ. CDR3 sequence reads: CASSQDLLAGGTGELFF. The CDR3, as DNA: TGTGCCAGCAGCCAAGATTTACTAGCGGGTGGCACCGGGGAGCTGTTTTTT.

The genes are TRBV5-1 and TRBJ1-3; 7 bases match TRBD1. Trimming removed 5 bases from V and 3 bases from J; junction bases left unmatched: 11. Germline assignment: CDR1 SGHRS and CDR2 YFSETQ. CDR3 length equals 16 residues. The DNA for the CDR3 is TGCGCCAGCAGTTTATCCGGGACAGTTGTTGGAAACACCATATATTTT. Translated, it gives CASSLSGTVVGNTIYF. The full variable domain, rest sourced from reference TRBV5-1 and TRBJ1-3, is KAGVTQTPRYLIKTRGQQVTLSCSPISGHRSVSWYQQTPGQGLQFLFEYFSETQRNKGNFPGRFSGRQFSNSRSEMNVSTLELGDSALYLCASSLSGTVVGNTIYFGEGSWLTVV.

This clone was counted only a few times. This rearrangement joins TRBV5-1 to TRBJ2-3; D not certain. CDR3 length: 16 amino acids. V dropped 4 bases and J dropped 3 bases, with 18 bases sitting between them. Germline CDR1 and CDR2: SGHRS and YFSETQ. CDR3 bases: TGCGCCAGCAGCATGGGTGGAGAGCTAGGTACAGATACGCAGTATTTT. Translated: CASSMGGELGTDTQYF.

This clone came up a few times. V and J are TRBV11-3 and TRBJ1-1, with D tentatively TRBD1 (6 bases). CDR1 is SGHNT, CDR2 YENEEA, per germline. V was trimmed by 2 bases and J by 5 bases, leaving 18 bases between them. The CDR3 has 16 amino acids. Written as DNA, the CDR3 is TGTGCCAGCAGCTTATCAGGGACACACCCCGGGACTGAAGCTTTCTTT. Translation gives CASSLSGTHPGTEAFF.

This clone was seen more than once but under ten times. The gene calls are TRBV28 and TRBJ2-5; 13 nucleotides agree with TRBD2. This CDR3 is 16 amino acids long. Trimming took 4 bases from V and 5 from J; bases not matched to a gene: 7. The germline V gene has CDR1 MDHEN and CDR2 SYDVKM. In DNA form, the CDR3 reads TGTGCCAGCAGTTATGGACTAGCGGGAGTCAGGGAGACCCAGTACTTC. Translating gives CASSYGLAGVRETQYF.

The chain employs TRBV19 and TRBJ2-3; 8 positions match TRBD2. Trimming removed 7 bases from V and 6 bases from J; junction bases left unmatched: 15. Germline assignment: CDR1 LNHDA and CDR2 SQIVND (reference sequence). This CDR3 comprises 16 residues. CDR3 DNA sequence: TGTGCCAGTAACGCGGGCAGCGGGGGTGACACGGATACGCAGTATTTT. This codes for CASNAGSGGDTDTQYF.

This clone was observed a few times. The V call is TRBV29-1, the J call TRBJ2-5, with D possibly being TRBD1 (6 bases). CDR3 length: 16 amino acids. The ends were cut back, 5 bases at V and 4 bases at J, with 23 bases in the middle. The germline V gene has CDR1 SQVTM and CDR2 ANQGSEA. DNA for the CDR3: TGCAGCGTTCCCAACACCAGCTTCAGGGGATCAGAGACCCAGTACTTC. Protein sequence: CSVPNTSFRGSETQYF.

This clone was seen more than once but under ten times. The CDR3 DNA reads as TGTGCCTGCGGGCTAGCGGGGGTAACTGAGCAGTTCTTC. Protein product: CACGLAGVTEQFF. The chain is built from TRBV6-5 and TRBJ2-1; 10 nucleotides align to TRBD2. The V gene's germline CDR1 is MNHEY and CDR2 SVGAGI. The CDR3 consists of 13 residues. Trimming cost V 11 bases and J 9 bases; bases outside gene matches: 10.

The V call is TRBV30, the J call TRBJ2-3; TRBD2 aligns across 14 bases. The CDR3 sequence is 15 residues long. With 5 bases clipped from V and 2 bases from J, the junction kept 3 bases outside the gene matches. Per germline, CDR1 GTSNPN and CDR2 SVGIG (reference sequence). The CDR3 region has the DNA TGTGCCTGGGGGACTAGCGGGGGACCCACAGATACGCAGTATTTT. It encodes CAWGTSGGPTDTQYF. The full variable domain, completed using reference TRBV30 and TRBJ2-3, is SQTIHQWPATLVQPVGSPLSLECTVEGTSNPNLYWYRQAAGRGLQLLFYSVGIGQISSEVPQNLSASRPQDRQFILSSKKLLLSDSGFYLCAWGTSGGPTDTQYFGPGTRLTVL.

The V gene is TRBV18, the J gene TRBJ2-7; 7 positions match TRBD1. CDR3 size: 13 residues. Germline V CDR1 and CDR2: KGHSH, LQKENI. V lost 4 bases, J lost 4 bases, and 4 bases stayed unmatched. The chain's CDR3 is CASSRDSGYEQYF. DNA for the CDR3: TGTGCCAGCTCACGGGACAGTGGGTACGAGCAGTACTTC.

V is TRBV5-1 and J is TRBJ2-7; TRBD2 aligns across 7 bases. Trimming took 0 bases from V and 7 from J; bases not matched to a gene: 10. Germline lookup yields CDR1 SGHRS and CDR2 YFSETQ. This CDR3 region has 15 residues. The CDR3 here is CASSLGSGTTQEQYF. CDR3 in DNA: TGCGCCAGCAGCTTGGGGTCCGGGACTACACAGGAGCAGTACTTC. The full variable domain, rest sourced from reference TRBV5-1 and TRBJ2-7, is KAGVTQTPRYLIKTRGQQVTLSCSPISGHRSVSWYQQTPGQGLQFLFEYFSETQRNKGNFPGRFSGRQFSNSRSEMNVSTLELGDSALYLCASSLGSGTTQEQYFGPGTRLTVT.